One and the same sample provided the 12 T cell receptor beta chains below, sequenced in a study of blood T cell repertoires in COVID-19. The assay was immunoSEQ multiplex PCR, and TCRdb's table has in-frame clones only and misses some. The table lists approximately 210,000 clones, 92% of them singletons. Sequences were obtained from peripheral blood. These receptors came from a man younger than 40 with acute or convalescent COVID-19.

The chain is built from TRBV6-5 and TRBJ2-6; 8 bases align to TRBD2. CDR3 length: 15 amino acids. The germline gives CDR1 MNHEY, CDR2 SVGAGI. V shed 8 bases and J 0 bases; nucleotides not matched to a gene: 3. Here the CDR3 reads CASRLAGSGANVLTF. As DNA, the CDR3 is TGTGCCAGCCGGCTAGCGGGCTCTGGGGCCAACGTCCTGACTTTC.

The CDR3 sequence: CSVEDPGTGGGNVLTF. CDR3 in DNA: TGCAGCGTTGAAGATCCCGGGACAGGGGGTGGCAACGTCCTGACTTTC. The genes are TRBV29-1 and TRBJ2-6; 11 positions match TRBD1. CDR1 and CDR2 from the germline V gene are SQVTM and ANQGSEA. The trim removed 0 bases at V and 9 bases at J, leaving 7 bases unmatched. The CDR3 runs to 16 residues.

V gene TRBV7-9 combines with J gene TRBJ2-7, with D perhaps matching TRBD2 (7 bases). The germline V gene encodes CDR1 SEHNR and CDR2 FQNEAQ (reference sequence). The CDR3 runs 15 residues. The V end was cut by 5 bases, the J end by 5 bases, with 19 bases between. CDR3 sequence (DNA): TGTGCCAGCAGCCCACCGGGGGGCAGGGTCCACGAGCAGTACTTC. This encodes CASSPPGGRVHEQYF.

The chain couples TRBV5-1 to TRBJ2-3; 7 bases are shared with TRBD1. This CDR3 region has 15 residues. After removal of 5 bases from V and 3 bases from J, the junction contained 9 bases not matched to a gene. CDR1 SGHRS and CDR2 YFSETQ come from the germline V gene. The CDR3 DNA is TGCGCCAGCAGGGAATGGACAGGAAGAACAGATACGCAGTATTTT. It specifies CASREWTGRTDTQYF.

The J gene is TRBJ2-1, the V gene TRBV5-4, with TRBD1 matching 8 bases. This CDR3 has 13 residues. Germline trimming cut 5 bases from V and 6 bases from J; bases unmatched to any gene: 4. Looked up from germline, CDR1 is SGHNT and CDR2 is YYREEE (reference sequence). The CDR3 reads CASSTDRANEQFF. The CDR3 DNA is TGTGCCAGCAGTACGGACAGGGCCAATGAGCAGTTCTTC.

The chain couples TRBV18 to TRBJ2-2; D is uncertain. Trimming took 2 bases from V and 6 from J, leaving 10 bases between them. Germline V gene data show CDR1 as KGHSH and CDR2 as LQKENI. CDR3 length: 14 residues. CDR3 sequence: CASSPDKLPGELFF. As DNA, the CDR3 is TGTGCCAGCTCACCAGACAAATTGCCCGGGGAGCTGTTTTTT. Variable domain in full (rest from reference TRBV18 and TRBJ2-2): NAGVMQNPRHLVRRRGQEARLRCSPMKGHSHVYWYRQLPEEGLKFMVYLQKENIIDESGMPKERFSAEFPKEGPSILRIQQVVRGDSAAYFCASSPDKLPGELFFGEGSRLTVL.

The rearrangement joins TRBV30 to TRBJ2-2; 7 nucleotides align to TRBD1. The CDR3 spans 15 residues. V lost 3 bases and J lost 4; bases outside the gene matches: 8. From germline, CDR1 is GTSNPN and CDR2 SVGIG (reference sequence). CDR3 sequence (DNA): TGTGCCTGGAGCTTCAGGGACAGAACCACCGGGGAGCTGTTTTTT. This sequence encodes CAWSFRDRTTGELFF.

The chain combines TRBV7-9 with TRBJ1-1, with D unclear. Deletions cut 4 bases from V and 6 bases from J, with 21 bases between. The CDR3 has 16 residues. Germline CDR1 is SEHNR and CDR2 is FQNEAQ (reference sequence). In DNA form, the CDR3 reads TGTGCCAGCAGCTCATCTTTGGGGAGGATTGGCGCTGAAGCTTTCTTT. This codes for CASSSSLGRIGAEAFF.

This chain uses TRBV9 with TRBJ2-3; D gene ambiguous. CDR1 is SGDLS and CDR2 is YYNGEE in the germline V gene. Deletions cut 0 bases from V and 0 bases from J, with 8 bases between. The CDR3 is 15 amino acids. In DNA form, the CDR3 reads TGTGCCAGCAGCGTAGGTAGCTATAGCACAGATACGCAGTATTTT. Amino acid sequence: CASSVGSYSTDTQYF.

This chain joins TRBV19 and TRBJ1-1; D is uncertain. The CDR3 totals 13 residues. V was pared by 3 bases and J by 0 bases, with 5 bases between. The germline gives CDR1 LNHDA, CDR2 SQIVND (reference sequence). CDR3 DNA: TGTGCCAGTAGTATTACGGTGAACACTGAAGCTTTCTTT. Translated, it gives CASSITVNTEAFF.

This chain connects TRBV5-1 to TRBJ2-5, with 11 bases lining up with TRBD2. This CDR3 spans 16 amino acids. From germline, CDR1 is SGHRS and CDR2 YFSETQ. The ends lost 1 base at V and 5 bases at J; junction bases unmatched: 7. Here the CDR3 DNA reads TGCGCCAGCAGCTTGTTGGTAGCGGGGGGGCTGGAGACCCAGTACTTC. Amino acids: CASSLLVAGGLETQYF.

The chain is built from TRBV28 and TRBJ2-7; D not certain. V dropped 3 bases and J dropped 2 bases, with 11 bases sitting between them. This CDR3 has 14 amino acids. CDR1 is MDHEN, CDR2 SYDVKM, per germline. The CDR3 nucleotides are TGTGCCAGCAGTTTGTTAAGGAGCCCCTACGAGCAGTACTTC. The encoded protein is CASSLLRSPYEQYF.